Below, 24 T cell receptor beta chains from the same sample are listed, as sequenced in a study of CD8 T cells in ankylosing spondylitis. One entry per CDR3 protein, called by TCRdb with MiXCR from the 5' RACE reads. Altogether 250,000 or so distinct CDR3 sequences are present, about 10% being singletons, with the ten largest covering 6% to 7.5%. The sample comprised blood, either unsorted or a sorted T cell fraction (not recorded which). The receptors were gathered from a male donor with ankylosing spondylitis or in good health (not recorded which).

This clonotype was found many times. The chain links TRBV20-1 to TRBJ2-3, with 8 bases lining up with TRBD2. The CDR3 length is 16 residues. V dropped 5 bases and J dropped 1; count of bases not matched to a gene: 11. Per the germline V gene, CDR1 is DFQATT and CDR2 is SNEGSKA (reference sequence). The CDR3 loop reads CSAEKRGSPGTDTQYF. The CDR3 bases are TGCAGTGCTGAGAAGCGGGGGAGTCCCGGCACAGATACGCAGTATTTT.

This clonotype turned up a few times. The V gene is TRBV20-1, the J gene TRBJ2-7; TRBD2 might be the D (5 bases). Between the trimmed V and J ends, which lost 3 bases and 1 base, there was a span of 13 bases. CDR1 is DFQATT and CDR2 is SNEGSKA in the germline V gene (reference sequence). This CDR3 region has 14 residues. CDR3 coding DNA: TGCAGTGCTAGGAGAGGGTTTGGATCCTACGAGCAGTACTTC. Its translation is CSARRGFGSYEQYF.

This clonotype appeared a few times. The chain joins TRBV20-1 to TRBJ1-1; D gene uncertain. This CDR3 is 12 amino acids long. V was cut by 2 bases and J by 3 bases, with 7 bases left in between. CDR1 and CDR2 from the germline V gene are DFQATT and SNEGSKA (reference sequence). CDR3 loop: CSARWVDTEAFF. CDR3 coding DNA: TGCAGTGCTAGATGGGTGGACACTGAAGCTTTCTTT.

This clonotype was found many times. The V and J genes are TRBV5-1 and TRBJ2-5, with TRBD2 identical over 9 bases. V lost 2 bases, J lost 5 bases, and 7 bases stayed unmatched. This CDR3 is built from 15 residues. Germline values: CDR1 SGHRS, CDR2 YFSETQ. CDR3 in DNA: TGCGCCAGCAGCTTCGATAGCGGGAGCGATGAGACCCAGTACTTC. It yields the protein CASSFDSGSDETQYF.

This clonotype was recorded at least ten times. The rearrangement joins TRBV7-6 to TRBJ2-5; TRBD2 aligns across 7 bases. There are 15 residues in the CDR3. Germline loops: CDR1 SGHVS, CDR2 FNYEAQ. Losses at the gene ends were 1 base for V and 0 bases for J; bases not matched to a gene: 2. As DNA, the CDR3 is TGTGCCAGCAGCTTAGGGGGGGGTGACCAAGAGACCCAGTACTTC. Its translation: CASSLGGGDQETQYF.

This clonotype showed up just a few times. The chain uses TRBV29-1 and TRBJ2-1, with 14 bases matching TRBD2. Trimming cost V 7 bases and J 5 bases; bases outside gene matches: 16. Germline values: CDR1 SQVTM, CDR2 ANQGSEA. CDR3 length: 18 amino acids. The CDR3 loop reads CSAARGLAGVPGDNEQFF. The DNA for the CDR3 is TGCAGCGCGGCGCGGGGACTAGCGGGAGTCCCGGGCGACAATGAGCAGTTCTTC.

This chain uses TRBV6-1 with TRBJ2-7, with D possibly being TRBD2 (6 bases). V lost 1 base and J 1 base, leaving 11 bases between the germline ends. Germline CDR1 is MNHNS and CDR2 is SASEGT. The CDR3 contains 15 residues. DNA of the CDR3: TGTGCCAGCAGTGAAGTCGGAGGGGATTCCTACGAGCAGTACTTC. Encoded protein: CASSEVGGDSYEQYF.

This clonotype has at least ten counts. The V and J genes are TRBV6-5 and TRBJ1-3; unclear D gene. CDR1 and CDR2 (germline): MNHEY, SVGAGI. V dropped 5 bases and J dropped 0 bases, with 17 bases sitting between them. The CDR3 sequence is 17 residues long. Written as DNA, the CDR3 is TGTGCCAGCAGTCACCCCCCCGGGTACGTCTCTGGAAACACCATATATTTT. Translation: CASSHPPGYVSGNTIYF.

This clonotype occurred many times. The J gene is TRBJ2-2, the V gene TRBV5-1, with 8 bases lining up with TRBD2. This CDR3 is 15 amino acids long. CDR1 and CDR2 (germline): SGHRS, YFSETQ. With V trimmed by 4 bases and J by 5 bases, 7 bases remained unmatched. The CDR3 coding sequence is TGCGCCAGCAGCCCTTACGGACTAGCAACCGGGGAGCTGTTTTTT. Translating it yields CASSPYGLATGELFF.

A single count supports this clonotype. The junction departs from germline at one end; a sequencing error may be responsible. J is TRBJ2-1 and V is TRBV3-1, with 14 bases lining up with TRBD2. The CDR3 contains 17 residues. Germline assignment: CDR1 LGHDT and CDR2 YNNKEL (reference sequence). The CDR3 loop reads CASCPLGLAGGRNEQFF. CDR3 DNA sequence: TGTGCCAGCTGTCCTCTCGGACTAGCGGGAGGTCGAAATGAGCAGTTCTTT.

This clonotype was seen a few times. The chain has TRBV12-3 or TRBV12-4 and TRBJ2-1; D remains unclear. Trimming stripped 6 bases from V and 7 bases from J, with 22 bases between. The length of the CDR3 is 16 residues. The CDR3 DNA follows: TGTGCCAGCAGGCGCCAGGTAGACCCCCTTATGAATGAGCAGTTCTTC. This gives the protein CASRRQVDPLMNEQFF.

The CDR3 here is CASSPGGRWSKDEQFF. CDR3 in DNA: TGTGCCAGCAGCCCAGGGGGACGTTGGTCGAAGGATGAGCAGTTCTTC. The genes are TRBV13 and TRBJ2-1; 7 bases agree with TRBD1. CDR1 is PRHDT and CDR2 is FYEKMQ in the germline V gene (reference sequence). The CDR3 totals 16 residues. V lost 5 bases to trimming and J lost 8 bases; unmatched junction nucleotides: 15.

This clonotype was counted many times. The genes are TRBV5-1 and TRBJ2-3, with D unresolved. The CDR3 length is 12 residues. CDR1 and CDR2 from the germline V gene are SGHRS and YFSETQ. Between the trimmed V and J ends, which lost 3 bases and 5 bases, there was a span of 7 bases. CDR3 coding DNA: TGCGCCAGCAGCTGGACGGGAGATACGCAGTATTTT. It specifies CASSWTGDTQYF.

In its sample, this clonotype was seen many times. J is TRBJ2-3 and V is TRBV20-1; no reliable D call. Germline CDR1 reads DFQATT; CDR2 reads SNEGSKA (reference sequence). The CDR3 covers 11 residues. The germline V and J ends were trimmed by 5 bases and 11 bases, with 14 bases remaining between them. The CDR3 spells CSAYTRGGQYF. The CDR3 DNA is TGCAGTGCTTACACCCGTGGTGGGCAGTATTTT.

The table lists this clonotype with many counts. Here the CDR3 DNA reads TGTGCCTGCTCCGACGAGGGGAGAGCAGTAAAGCAGTATTTT. This sequence encodes CACSDEGRAVKQYF. The gene calls are TRBV28 and TRBJ2-3; D is tentatively TRBD1 or TRBD2 (5 bases each). V lost 11 bases and J 11 bases, leaving 26 bases between the germline ends. There are 14 residues in the CDR3. Looked up from germline, CDR1 is MDHEN and CDR2 is SYDVKM.

This clonotype was seen repeatedly, ten times or more. The J gene is TRBJ2-5, the V gene TRBV7-7; no reliable D call. The CDR3 consists of 15 residues. CDR1 is SSHAT and CDR2 is FNYEAQ in the germline V gene (reference sequence). V was cut by 5 bases and J by 5 bases, with 18 bases left in between. The CDR3 is CASSPGRMVGETQYF. CDR3 nucleotide sequence: TGTGCCAGCAGCCCCGGACGGATGGTAGGGGAGACCCAGTACTTC.

This chain joins TRBV5-5 and TRBJ2-5, with 8 bases fitting TRBD2. Germline trimming cut 0 bases from V and 1 base from J; bases unmatched to any gene: 8. This CDR3 has 17 amino acids. Germline lookup yields CDR1 SGHKS and CDR2 YYEKEE (reference sequence). CDR3 DNA sequence: TGTGCCAGCAGCTTGGATTGGGCGGGGGGTCCCCAAGAGACCCAGTACTTC. Translated: CASSLDWAGGPQETQYF.

J is TRBJ2-6 and V is TRBV6-1; D is possibly TRBD2 (6 bases). The CDR3 is 16 residues long. Germline V gene data show CDR1 as MNHNS and CDR2 as SASEGT. Trimming removed 6 bases from V and 0 bases from J, with 12 bases in between. CDR3 residues: CASRVLAFSGANVLTF. As DNA, the CDR3 is TGTGCCAGCAGAGTTCTAGCGTTCTCTGGGGCCAACGTCCTGACTTTC.

This clonotype was seen a few times. The genes are TRBV2 and TRBJ2-3; D tentatively reads TRBD1 or TRBD2 (5 bases each). The CDR3 is 16 residues long. V lost 8 bases to trimming and J lost 2 bases, with 20 bases between them. Germline CDR1 is SNHLY and CDR2 is FYNNEI. The CDR3 loop reads CASSSLYGANTDTQYF. The CDR3 bases are TGTGCCAGCTCAAGCCTCTACGGGGCGAACACAGATACGCAGTATTTT.

This clonotype turned up a few times. This sequence joins TRBV5-1 and TRBJ2-2, with D perhaps being TRBD1 or TRBD2 (5 bases each). The V end lost 4 bases, the J end lost 0 bases, and 13 bases lay between the germline ends. Germline lookup yields CDR1 SGHRS and CDR2 YFSETQ. The CDR3 spans 16 residues. The CDR3 sequence is CASSPGATPNTGELFF. The DNA for the CDR3 is TGCGCCAGCAGCCCCGGGGCCACCCCGAACACCGGGGAGCTGTTTTTT.

The V and J genes are TRBV7-6 and TRBJ2-5, with D perhaps matching TRBD2 (6 bases). The V gene lost 1 base and the J gene lost 5 bases, with 26 bases spanning the gap. The CDR3 is 19 amino acids. CDR1 and CDR2 (germline): SGHVS, FNYEAQ. The CDR3 is CASSLVGWTTDALGETQYF. The CDR3 DNA sequence: TGTGCCAGCAGCTTAGTGGGGTGGACTACCGACGCTCTGGGGGAGACCCAGTACTTC.

The rearrangement uses TRBV7-8 and TRBJ2-5, with 7 bases aligning to TRBD2. With 5 bases clipped from V and 6 bases from J, the junction kept 6 bases outside the gene matches. The germline gives CDR1 SGHVS, CDR2 FQNEAQ. This CDR3 has 13 amino acids. CDR3 in amino acids: CASSARLAQTQYF. The CDR3 DNA follows: TGTGCCAGCAGCGCCCGACTAGCCCAGACCCAGTACTTC.

This clonotype has at least ten counts. CDR3 loop: CSARGDRLYEQYF. The CDR3 DNA reads TGCAGTGCTAGGGGGGATCGACTCTACGAGCAGTACTTC. The J gene is TRBJ2-7, the V gene TRBV20-1; D is tentatively TRBD1 or TRBD2 (5 bases each). Trimming took 3 bases from V and 3 from J, leaving 12 bases between them. Germline CDR1 is DFQATT and CDR2 is SNEGSKA (reference sequence). This CDR3 is 13 amino acids long.

The table lists this clonotype with many counts. The V gene is TRBV5-6, the J gene TRBJ1-1; D is unclear. Germline V gene data show CDR1 as SGHDT and CDR2 as YYEEEE. This CDR3 comprises 14 residues. V was clipped by 0 bases and J by 4 bases, with 10 bases between them. CDR3 sequence: CASSLEGIGTEAFF. The CDR3 region has the DNA TGTGCCAGCAGCTTGGAAGGGATCGGCACTGAAGCTTTCTTT.